The 9 T cell receptor beta chains given below trace back to one sample, sequenced in a study of cytomegalovirus exposure and HLA in healthy donors. The PCR had 60 Vbeta and 13 Jbeta primers. Data came from immunoSEQ multiplex PCR; TCRdb stores just in-frame clones and leaves some out. The repertoire consists of 90,000 to 120,000 clones, with over 60% occurring once and the leading ten covering roughly 6.2%. What was sequenced was PBMCs. The receptors here all came from a man between 60 and 70 years old in good health and CMV-seropositive.

This rearrangement joins TRBV4-1 to TRBJ1-2, with D possibly TRBD1 on 5 matching bases. The CDR3 covers 16 residues. CDR1 and CDR2 from the germline V gene are MGHRA and YSYEKL. Between the trimmed V and J ends, which lost 4 bases and 7 bases, there was a span of 22 bases. DNA for the CDR3: TGCGCCAGCAGCCTTGGGGGGGTTACCCCTTATCGTGGCTACACCTTC. It codes for CASSLGGVTPYRGYTF.

The chain uses TRBV7-2 and TRBJ2-7; the D is unclear. There are 15 residues in the CDR3. Germline V CDR1 and CDR2: SGHTA, FQGNSA. V was trimmed by 2 bases and J by 3 bases, leaving 14 bases between them. CDR3 loop: CASSLMTGVDYEQYF. The CDR3 nucleotides read TGTGCCAGCAGCTTAATGACGGGTGTTGACTACGAGCAGTACTTC.

V is TRBV19 and J is TRBJ1-2; D unresolved. CDR3 size: 14 residues. Trimming shortened V by 3 bases and J by 2 bases, and 10 bases separated the two germline ends. The germline V gene encodes CDR1 LNHDA and CDR2 SQIVND (reference sequence). The CDR3 sequence: CASSISGVNYGYTF. The CDR3 DNA sequence: TGTGCCAGTAGTATCTCGGGTGTCAACTATGGCTACACCTTC. The whole variable domain, remainder taken from reference TRBV19 and TRBJ1-2, is DGGITQSPKYLFRKEGQNVTLSCEQNLNHDAMYWYRQDPGQGLRLIYYSQIVNDFQKGDIAEGYSVSREKKESFPLTVTSAQKNPTAFYLCASSISGVNYGYTFGSGTRLTVV.

V is TRBV10-1 and J is TRBJ2-1, with a weak D call TRBD2 (6 bases). The CDR3 runs 13 residues. Germline loops: CDR1 WNHNN, CDR2 SYGVQD (reference sequence). V was clipped by 2 bases and J by 8 bases, with 10 bases between them. The CDR3 DNA reads TGCGCCAGCAGTGAGGTTGGAGGGTATGAGCAGTTCTTC. As protein: CASSEVGGYEQFF.

This clone was seen more than once but under ten times. The rearrangement joins TRBV9 to TRBJ2-3; the match to TRBD2 covers 9 bases. The CDR3 covers 15 residues. The junction had 1 base not matched to a gene; V was cut back by 0 bases and J by 2 bases. In germline, CDR1 is SGDLS, CDR2 YYNGEE. The CDR3 bases are TGTGCCAGCAGCGTAGGACTAGCGGCCACAGATACGCAGTATTTT. It translates to CASSVGLAATDTQYF.

The table lists this clone with a few counts. The CDR3 bases are TGTGCCAGCAGCGTAGATATGGGGGCTAACGCCTTTGGCTACACCTTC. Translated, it gives CASSVDMGANAFGYTF. The chain uses TRBV9 and TRBJ1-2; TRBD1 is a possible D gene (6 bases). Germline V gives CDR1 SGDLS, CDR2 YYNGEE. The germline V and J ends were trimmed by 0 bases and 7 bases, with 19 bases remaining between them. The CDR3 consists of 16 residues.

This clone was found a few times. The J gene is TRBJ2-7, the V gene TRBV6-5; D perhaps matches TRBD2 (5 bases). From germline, CDR1 is MNHEY and CDR2 SVGAGI. The CDR3 loop spans 13 amino acids. The V and J ends lost 5 bases and 3 bases respectively, with 11 bases between them. CDR3: CASSEGLRYEQYF. CDR3 DNA sequence: TGTGCCAGCAGTGAAGGACTCCGCTACGAGCAGTACTTC.

This chain uses TRBV9 with TRBJ2-7; 9 positions match TRBD2. The germline gives CDR1 SGDLS, CDR2 YYNGEE. This CDR3 comprises 17 residues. Trimming removed 3 bases from V and 2 bases from J; junction bases left unmatched: 12. The DNA of the CDR3 is TGTGCCAGCAGCGCCGGGCCCGGGACTAGCCCCCCCTACGAGCAGTACTTC. Translating gives CASSAGPGTSPPYEQYF.

The chain combines TRBV5-1 with TRBJ1-6; D is perhaps TRBD1 (5 bases). Trimming cost V 6 bases and J 8 bases, with 15 bases left between them. This CDR3 has 14 amino acids. CDR1 SGHRS and CDR2 YFSETQ come from the germline V gene. CDR3 DNA: TGCGCCAGCACATCTTCACAGGCGGATTCACCCCTCCACTTT. The encoded protein is CASTSSQADSPLHF.